This T cell receptor (beta chain) was observed in a study of control samples from healthy donors and cancer patients. V lost 1 base and J lost 5, with 11 bases in between. The CDR3 contains 14 residues. The germline CDR1 and CDR2 sequences are KGHSH and LQKENI. Data came from immunoSEQ multiplex PCR; TCRdb stores just in-frame clones and leaves some out. The sample yields tens of thousands of clones, roughly 89% seen once. Source material: blood. This sequence was found in a woman aged 55-75 years in good health. The rearrangement joins TRBV18 to TRBJ2-5, with no clear D. CDR3 in amino acids: CASSPRAPAETQYF. CDR3 bases: TGTGCCAGCTCACCACGGGCACCCGCGGAGACCCAGTACTTC.